One and the same sample provided the 8 T cell receptor beta chains below, sequenced in a study of blood T cell repertoires in COVID-19. Profiled with immunoSEQ multiplex PCR; TCRdb holds only in-frame clones, not every one. This table holds about 130,000 clones, roughly nine tenths found once. The sequenced sample consisted of peripheral blood. These receptors were collected from a woman between 65 and 79 years old with COVID-19, enrolled during active disease.

The chain joins TRBV7-2 to TRBJ1-2, with D unclear. Germline loops: CDR1 SGHTA, CDR2 FQGNSA. V lost 5 bases to trimming and J lost 4 bases, with 14 bases between them. This CDR3 region has 14 residues. The CDR3 here is CASSPLRVAYGYTF. CDR3 coding DNA: TGTGCCAGCAGCCCCCTTCGGGTGGCCTATGGCTACACCTTC. Together with reference TRBV7-2 and TRBJ1-2, the CDR3 gives the full variable domain: GAGVSQSPSNKVTEKGKDVELRCDPISGHTALYWYRQSLGQGLEFLIYFQGNSAPDKSGLPSDRFSAERTGGSVSTLTIQRTQQEDSAVYLCASSPLRVAYGYTFGSGTRLTVV.

The CDR3 DNA follows: TGCGCCAGCAGTGAACAGGGGCCCAAAAACATTCAGTACTTC. Its protein product is CASSEQGPKNIQYF. The chain combines TRBV10-2 with TRBJ2-4, with 7 nucleotides matching TRBD1. The CDR3 covers 14 residues. Per germline, CDR1 WSHSY and CDR2 SAAADI. V dropped 3 bases and J dropped 2; count of bases not matched to a gene: 1.

The genes are TRBV2 and TRBJ2-1; D not resolved. V was trimmed by 4 bases and J by 9 bases, leaving 13 bases between them. The CDR3 spans 13 residues. Germline loops: CDR1 SNHLY, CDR2 FYNNEI. The CDR3 bases are TGTGCCAGCAGTGTTGCGCTAGATAGTGAGCAGTTCTTC. Residues: CASSVALDSEQFF.

This rearrangement joins TRBV29-1 to TRBJ1-4; possible D gene TRBD1, 6 bases. Germline V lookup: CDR1 SQVTM, CDR2 ANQGSEA. The germline V and J ends were trimmed by 5 bases and 2 bases, with 9 bases remaining between them. This CDR3 is 13 amino acids long. The CDR3 DNA reads TGCAGCGTTCAGAGGGGGACTAATGAAAAACTGTTTTTT. This codes for CSVQRGTNEKLFF.

The chain couples TRBV19 to TRBJ1-2, with TRBD1 matching 8 bases. The V segment lost 7 bases and the J segment 5 bases; nucleotides outside the gene matches: 6. The germline gives CDR1 LNHDA, CDR2 SQIVND (reference sequence). CDR3 size: 13 residues. In nucleotides, the CDR3 is TGTGCCAGTATCAAAGGGACAGGTTATGGCTACACCTTC. Protein product: CASIKGTGYGYTF. The full variable domain, its missing parts supplied by reference TRBV19 and TRBJ1-2, is DGGITQSPKYLFRKEGQNVTLSCEQNLNHDAMYWYRQDPGQGLRLIYYSQIVNDFQKGDIAEGYSVSREKKESFPLTVTSAQKNPTAFYLCASIKGTGYGYTFGSGTRLTVV.

This chain uses TRBV28 with TRBJ1-5; D may be TRBD1 (6 bases). This CDR3 region has 14 residues. Germline lookup yields CDR1 MDHEN and CDR2 SYDVKM. V was shortened by 2 bases and J by 4 bases, with 9 bases between the two germline ends. The CDR3 DNA sequence: TGTGCCAGCAGTTTACAGAGGGGGAATCAGCCCCAGCATTTT. The encoded protein is CASSLQRGNQPQHF.

This clone appeared a single time. The chain employs TRBV5-1 and TRBJ2-2; D is ambiguous. Between the trimmed V and J ends, which lost 1 base and 6 bases, there was a span of 10 bases. There are 14 residues in the CDR3. Germline values: CDR1 SGHRS, CDR2 YFSETQ. This CDR3 is CASSLYGRSGELFF. The CDR3 bases are TGCGCCAGCAGCTTGTACGGTAGATCCGGGGAGCTGTTTTTT.

This clone was seen just once. This sequence joins TRBV7-9 and TRBJ2-7; no clear D. V was cut by 3 bases and J by 2 bases, with 5 bases left in between. This CDR3 spans 12 amino acids. CDR1 is SEHNR, CDR2 FQNEAQ, per germline (reference sequence). CDR3 DNA sequence: TGTGCCAGCAGCTTTCTTCCCTACGAGCAGTACTTC. It codes for CASSFLPYEQYF.